This section outlines one TCR beta chain sequence together with its context. The data are from a study of blood T cell repertoires in COVID-19. On the study more broadly: The study drew acute and convalescent COVID-19 samples from the United States, Italy and Spain. T cells, B-cell-depleted T cells, or PBMCs provided the cDNA or gDNA that served as material.

The CDR3 runs to 14 residues. Germline V gene sequence: CDR1 MNHEY, CDR2 SMNVEV (reference sequence). V was clipped by 6 bases and J by 1 base, with 10 bases between them. The repertoire was sequenced with immunoSEQ multiplex PCR; TCRdb's copy has only in-frame clones and lacks some. Of 160,000 or so clones detected, 80% to 90% appear once; the ten largest clones hold 3% to 4.5%. This chain joins TRBV27 and TRBJ1-5; D remains unclear. This receptor was obtained from a woman aged 55-69 years who had recovered from COVID-19. Source material: peripheral blood. In DNA, the CDR3 is TGTGCCAGCAGCGCCTCCCGGAGCAATCAGCCCCAGCATTTT. It encodes CASSASRSNQPQHF.